One sample yielded the 21 T cell receptor beta chains listed below, sequenced in a study of T cells in Graves' hyperthyroidism and ophthalmopathy (dated 2019 in TCRdb). The library was generated by multiplex PCR. TCRdb records Illumina HiSeq 2000 as the sequencer. TCR beta CDR3 regions were amplified from RNA transcripts. The TCR CDR3 was subjected to a first round of RT-PCR using the HTBI primer set and the Qiagen OneStep RT-PCR kit. In TCRdb, the public reads were trimmed at Q25 with fastp and aligned with MiXCR, with productive beta chains retained. Merged by CDR3 protein, the rows form single entries marked with the most common genes and DNA. The table for this sample lists 560,000 or so distinct CDR3 sequences; around 42% of them were counted only once. The biggest ten clones account for just over 8% of the sample. Sequencing was done on a sample of peripheral blood or thyroid tissue (not recorded which). The origin of the receptors is a woman under 30 with Graves' hyperthyroidism. Donor details come from another sample of the same person, matched by shared clones.

The rearrangement links TRBV7-2 to TRBJ1-1; D perhaps matches TRBD1 (6 bases). The CDR3 spans 13 residues. Looked up from germline, CDR1 is SGHTA and CDR2 is FQGNSA. V shed 3 bases and J shed 8 bases, with 13 bases lying between them. The CDR3 loop reads CASSLEGGPEAFF. The CDR3 region has the DNA TGTGCCAGCAGCTTGGAGGGGGGCCCGGAAGCTTTCTTT.

This clonotype was seen more than once but under ten times. This chain connects TRBV5-1 to TRBJ1-5; TRBD1 matches at 9 bases. CDR3 length: 15 amino acids. With 4 bases clipped from V and 5 bases from J, the junction kept 7 bases outside the gene matches. Germline CDR1 is SGHRS and CDR2 is YFSETQ. For the CDR3, the DNA is TGCGCCAGCAGCACAGGACAGGGGATTGATCAGCCCCAGCATTTT. It encodes CASSTGQGIDQPQHF. Full variable domain (missing parts from reference TRBV5-1 and TRBJ1-5): KAGVTQTPRYLIKTRGQQVTLSCSPISGHRSVSWYQQTPGQGLQFLFEYFSETQRNKGNFPGRFSGRQFSNSRSEMNVSTLELGDSALYLCASSTGQGIDQPQHFGDGTRLSIL.

The chain has TRBV27 and TRBJ1-2; weak D call: TRBD1 (6 bases). The V gene's germline CDR1 is MNHEY and CDR2 SMNVEV (reference sequence). Trimming shortened V by 5 bases and J by 8 bases, and 12 bases separated the two germline ends. The CDR3 is 12 amino acids. In DNA, the CDR3 is TGTGCCAGCAGTCAGGGGTTGGGCGGCTACACCTTC. Translating it yields CASSQGLGGYTF.

In this sample, this clonotype turned up a few times. The chain has TRBV7-2 and TRBJ2-5; no reliable D call. The CDR3 length is 13 residues. V was pared by 5 bases and J by 2 bases, with 9 bases between. Germline CDR1 SGHTA, CDR2 FQGNSA. CDR3 sequence: CASSKQVQETQYF. The CDR3 coding sequence is TGTGCCAGCAGCAAGCAGGTACAAGAGACCCAGTACTTC.

This clonotype was found many times. V usage is TRBV7-8 and J usage is TRBJ2-7; TRBD1 or TRBD2 may be the D gene (6 bases each). Between the trimmed V and J ends, which lost 4 bases and 5 bases, there was a span of 18 bases. The germline V gene encodes CDR1 SGHVS and CDR2 FQNEAQ. The CDR3 runs to 15 residues. The CDR3 reads CASSSRIQGGDEQYF. Here the CDR3 DNA reads TGTGCCAGCAGCTCTCGAATACAGGGAGGAGACGAGCAGTACTTC.

The V gene is TRBV7-6, the J gene TRBJ2-5, with D tentatively TRBD2 (5 bases). Germline loops: CDR1 SGHVS, CDR2 FNYEAQ. There are 14 residues in the CDR3. V lost 5 bases and J lost 5, with 15 bases in between. The chain's CDR3 is CASSQEGLGETQYF. The CDR3 DNA sequence: TGTGCCAGCAGCCAAGAGGGTCTAGGGGAGACCCAGTACTTC.

The chain is built from TRBV6-2 or TRBV6-3 and TRBJ1-5; D gene ambiguous. Germline values: CDR1 MNHEY, CDR2 SVGEGT. With 6 bases removed from V and 4 bases from J, the gap between germline ends came to 7 bases. This CDR3 has 12 residues. The CDR3, as DNA: TGTGCCAGCAGGGATGTGAATCAGCCCCAGCATTTT. This translates into CASRDVNQPQHF.

The J gene is TRBJ1-3, the V gene TRBV7-2; a weak D match, TRBD1 (5 bases). Per germline, CDR1 SGHTA and CDR2 FQGNSA. The CDR3 runs 15 residues. V was cut by 1 base and J by 8 bases, with 15 bases left in between. The CDR3 sequence: CASSLDTRAGYTIYF. CDR3 DNA sequence: TGTGCCAGCAGCTTAGATACCAGGGCCGGATACACCATATATTTT.

The J gene is TRBJ1-3, the V gene TRBV19; weak D call: TRBD1 (6 bases). CDR3 length: 17 residues. Per the germline V gene, CDR1 is LNHDA and CDR2 is SQIVND (reference sequence). Trimming shortened V by 9 bases and J by 0 bases, and 21 bases separated the two germline ends. CDR3 nucleotide sequence: TGTGCCAGCTCACCAACATGGGGGGCAAGCTCTGGAAACACCATATATTTT. It yields the protein CASSPTWGASSGNTIYF.

This clonotype has a count of ten or more. The genes are TRBV29-1 and TRBJ2-7; TRBD1 agrees at 9 bases. The germline V gene has CDR1 SQVTM and CDR2 ANQGSEA. V lost 4 bases to trimming and J lost 5 bases; unmatched junction nucleotides: 9. The CDR3 has 14 amino acids. As DNA, the CDR3 is TGCAGCGTTGCTAGCTACAGGGGGCTGGACGAGCAGTACTTC. Protein sequence: CSVASYRGLDEQYF.

This clonotype was recorded at least ten times. The chain combines TRBV7-2 with TRBJ1-1; D is unclear. Trimming shortened V by 2 bases and J by 11 bases, and 9 bases separated the two germline ends. The length of the CDR3 is 11 residues. Per germline, CDR1 SGHTA and CDR2 FQGNSA. The CDR3 region is CASSLLEVAFF. The CDR3 coding sequence is TGTGCCAGCAGCTTATTGGAAGTGGCTTTCTTT.

J is TRBJ1-4 and V is TRBV10-3; a possible D gene is TRBD1 (5 bases). With 4 bases removed from V and 6 bases from J, the gap between germline ends came to 15 bases. This CDR3 is 15 amino acids long. Germline values: CDR1 ENHRY, CDR2 SYGVKD. Here the CDR3 reads CAISGSSGRDEKLFF. CDR3 coding DNA: TGTGCCATCAGTGGTTCGTCAGGGAGGGATGAAAAACTGTTTTTT.

Remarks on this clonotype: A single base separates this from a much larger clone, so it may be a read error. The chain combines TRBV19 with TRBJ1-5; no reliable D call. Between the trimmed V and J ends, which lost 3 bases and 3 bases, there was a span of 6 bases. Germline CDR1 and CDR2: LNHDA and SQIVND (reference sequence). The CDR3 length is 13 residues. The CDR3 sequence is CASSMAVNQPQHF. In nucleotides, the CDR3 is TGTGCCAGTAGTATGGCGGTCAATCAGCCCCAGCATTTT.

The CDR3 sequence: CSAIRTLNTEAFF. The CDR3 DNA reads as TGCAGTGCCATCCGGACACTGAACACTGAAGCTTTCTTT. V and J are TRBV20-1 and TRBJ1-1, with TRBD1 as a possible D gene (5 bases). The CDR3 consists of 13 residues. CDR1 is DFQATT and CDR2 is SNEGSKA in the germline V gene (reference sequence). The V gene lost 6 bases and the J gene lost 0 bases, with 11 bases spanning the gap.

This clonotype was seen a handful of times. The gene calls are TRBV9 and TRBJ2-7, with D unresolved. Germline CDR1 and CDR2: SGDLS and YYNGEE. The CDR3 spans 13 residues. Trimming took off 3 bases at V and 9 bases at J, with 16 bases between the two ends. CDR3 DNA: TGTGCCAGCAGCGAACTGGAAGGGAAATGGCAGTACTTC. It specifies CASSELEGKWQYF.

This clonotype was seen at least ten times. This chain connects TRBV2 to TRBJ1-1; TRBD1 matches 10 bases. The V gene's germline CDR1 is SNHLY and CDR2 FYNNEI. V dropped 6 bases and J dropped 1; count of bases not matched to a gene: 11. The CDR3 is 17 amino acids. CDR3 nucleotides: TGTGCCAGCAGCATCTTCCGGGACAGGGGCACGAACACTGAAGCTTTCTTT. Amino acids: CASSIFRDRGTNTEAFF.

Only a few counts were recorded for this clonotype. The chain has TRBV7-9 and TRBJ1-1, with D perhaps matching TRBD1 (6 bases). The germline V and J ends were trimmed by 2 bases and 3 bases, with 13 bases remaining between them. This CDR3 has 15 residues. Germline CDR1 and CDR2: SEHNR and FQNEAQ (reference sequence). CDR3 sequence reads: CASSLTPGHHTEAFF. DNA of the CDR3: TGTGCCAGCAGCTTAACACCGGGACACCACACTGAAGCTTTCTTT.

Here the CDR3 DNA reads TGTGCCAGCAGCCCAGGGGCGGGTTTTGCGACCCAGTACTTC. This encodes CASSPGAGFATQYF. The chain combines TRBV7-2 with TRBJ2-5, with a tentative D call TRBD1 (6 bases). The ends were cut back, 5 bases at V and 7 bases at J, with 17 bases in the middle. The CDR3 consists of 14 residues. CDR1 is SGHTA and CDR2 is FQGNSA in the germline V gene. The whole variable domain, remainder taken from reference TRBV7-2 and TRBJ2-5, is GAGVSQSPSNKVTEKGKDVELRCDPISGHTALYWYRQSLGQGLEFLIYFQGNSAPDKSGLPSDRFSAERTGGSVSTLTIQRTQQEDSAVYLCASSPGAGFATQYFGPGTRLLVL.

The chain links TRBV2 to TRBJ1-4; D gene unclear. V was shortened by 1 base and J by 7 bases, with 10 bases between the two germline ends. This CDR3 contains 14 residues. Germline V gives CDR1 SNHLY, CDR2 FYNNEI. The CDR3 reads CASSEEGSGEKLFF. In DNA form, the CDR3 reads TGTGCCAGCAGTGAAGAGGGATCGGGTGAAAAACTGTTTTTT.

Remarks on this clonotype: One junction end disagrees with the germline gene, perhaps due to a read error. The chain uses TRBV14 and TRBJ1-5; D not certain. The germline CDR1 and CDR2 sequences are SGHDN and FVKESK. The CDR3 spans 15 residues. The CDR3 bases are TGCGCCAGCAGCCCGTCGGGAGGGTTGGATCAGCCCCAGCATTTT. It translates to CASSPSGGLDQPQHF.

There are a few counts of this clonotype. J is TRBJ1-2 and V is TRBV10-3, with D perhaps matching TRBD1 (6 bases). The CDR3 contains 11 residues. V was clipped by 7 bases and J by 7 bases, with 10 bases between them. The germline V gene has CDR1 ENHRY and CDR2 SYGVKD. The CDR3 sequence: CAIKGTFGYTF. The CDR3 region has the DNA TGTGCCATCAAAGGGACATTTGGCTACACCTTC.